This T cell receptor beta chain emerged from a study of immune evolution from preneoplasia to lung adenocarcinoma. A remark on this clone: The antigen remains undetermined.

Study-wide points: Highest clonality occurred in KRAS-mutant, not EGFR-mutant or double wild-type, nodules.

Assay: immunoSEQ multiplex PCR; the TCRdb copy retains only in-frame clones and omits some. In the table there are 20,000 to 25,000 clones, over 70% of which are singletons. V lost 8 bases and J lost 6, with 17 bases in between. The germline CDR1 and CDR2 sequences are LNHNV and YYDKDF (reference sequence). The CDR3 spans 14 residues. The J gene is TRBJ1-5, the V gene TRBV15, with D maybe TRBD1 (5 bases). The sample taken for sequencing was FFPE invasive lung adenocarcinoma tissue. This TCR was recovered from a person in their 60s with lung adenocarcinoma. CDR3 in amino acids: CATAVGEEIQPQHF. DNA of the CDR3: TGTGCCACCGCAGTGGGGGAGGAAATTCAGCCCCAGCATTTT.